This TCR beta chain was retrieved from a study of T cell responses to AZD1222 COVID-19 vaccine. This clone was seen once. Its antigen is not identified. Using immunoSEQ multiplex PCR, the repertoire was profiled, and TCRdb retains in-frame clones only, with some absent. The sample shows some 110,000 clones, more than 85% of them seen only once. Study-wide results and caveats: Spike-specific TCR depth and breadth grew after two AZD1222 doses.

This clonotype was sampled from an adult in good health. The sample here was peripheral blood, taken on day 0 of AZD1222 vaccination.

DNA for the CDR3: TGTGCCAGCAGTTACGGGACAGGGGCGAATCAGCCCCAGCATTTT. Encoded protein: CASSYGTGANQPQHF. The chain combines TRBV7-9 with TRBJ1-5, with 10 bases identical to TRBD1. CDR3 size: 15 residues. Germline V gene lookup returns CDR1 SEHNR and CDR2 FQNEAQ (reference sequence). V shed 6 bases and J 4 bases; nucleotides not matched to a gene: 6.